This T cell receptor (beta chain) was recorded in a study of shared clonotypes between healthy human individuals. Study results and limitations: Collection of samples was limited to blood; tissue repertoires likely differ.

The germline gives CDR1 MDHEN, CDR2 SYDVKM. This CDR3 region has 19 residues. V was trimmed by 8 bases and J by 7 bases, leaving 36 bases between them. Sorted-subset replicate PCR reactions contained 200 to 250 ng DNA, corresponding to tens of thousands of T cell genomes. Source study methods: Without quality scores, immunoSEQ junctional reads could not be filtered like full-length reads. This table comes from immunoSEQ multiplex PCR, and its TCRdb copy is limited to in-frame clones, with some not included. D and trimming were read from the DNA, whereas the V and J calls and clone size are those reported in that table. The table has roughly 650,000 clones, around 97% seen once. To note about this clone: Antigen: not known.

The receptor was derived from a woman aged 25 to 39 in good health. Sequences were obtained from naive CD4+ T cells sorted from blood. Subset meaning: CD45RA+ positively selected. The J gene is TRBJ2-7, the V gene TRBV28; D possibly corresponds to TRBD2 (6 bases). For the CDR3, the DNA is TGTGCCAGCGTCCGGTCCCGAGAGCGGGCTAGGAAGCGTAGGAGGGAGCAGTACTTC. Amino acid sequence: CASVRSRERARKRRREQYF.